This T cell receptor beta chain was recovered during a study of blood T cell repertoires in COVID-19. Across the whole study: Sites across the United States, Italy and Spain contributed samples from acute and convalescent COVID-19. PBMCs, B-cell-depleted T cells, or T cells were the source of the cDNA or gDNA that made up the material.

In the original analysis: Researchers report that nucleated cell counts were estimated from reference gene primer amplification. The data were produced by immunoSEQ multiplex PCR, yet TCRdb's version contains in-frame clones alone and is incomplete. V, J and clone size are taken as reported in that table, and D and trimming were inferred from the DNA itself. The sample lists more than 75,000 clones; 82% were seen once. This CDR3 is built from 13 residues. V lost 6 bases and J 0 bases, leaving 7 bases between the germline ends. Germline V gene lookup returns CDR1 SGDLS and CDR2 YYNGEE. This clone has only one observation.

The sequenced sample was peripheral blood. This sequence was found in a man aged 55 to 70 with acute or convalescent COVID-19. V gene TRBV9 combines with J gene TRBJ1-3, with D possibly TRBD1 on 5 matching bases. CDR3 DNA sequence: TGTGCCAGCAATCAGGGCTCTGGAAACACCATATATTTT. Protein product: CASNQGSGNTIYF.